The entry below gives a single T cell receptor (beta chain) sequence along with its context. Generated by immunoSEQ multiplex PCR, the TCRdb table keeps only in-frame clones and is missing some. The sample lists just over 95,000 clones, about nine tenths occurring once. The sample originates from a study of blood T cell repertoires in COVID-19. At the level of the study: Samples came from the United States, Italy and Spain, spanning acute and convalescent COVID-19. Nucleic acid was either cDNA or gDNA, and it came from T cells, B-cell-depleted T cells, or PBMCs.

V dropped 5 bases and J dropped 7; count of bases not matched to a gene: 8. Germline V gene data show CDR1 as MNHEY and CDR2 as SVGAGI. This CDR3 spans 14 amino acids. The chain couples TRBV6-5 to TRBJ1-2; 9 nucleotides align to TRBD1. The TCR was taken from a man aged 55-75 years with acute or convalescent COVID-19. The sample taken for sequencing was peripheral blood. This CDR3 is CASSPHRGQGGYTF. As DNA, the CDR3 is TGTGCCAGCAGTCCCCACAGGGGGCAGGGTGGCTACACCTTC.